The rows below give T cell receptor beta chains drawn from one sample of a study. TCRdb fed the RT-PCR reads into MiXCR, producing one record per CDR3 protein. In the table there are hundreds of thousands of distinct CDR3 sequences, 12% to 15% of which are singletons. Sequenced sample: memory CD4+ T cells from blood. These receptors originate from a female donor in good health, serving as a healthy control. Both conserved end residues are part of each CDR3. D genes are given only for firm matches. Rows may omit the clone size; those that give it use once, few, many or a size class.

clone_size	v_call	j_call	d_call	cdr3_aa	cdr3_nt
many	TRBV7-2	TRBJ1-5	NA	CASSPNRNQPQHF	TGTGCCAGCAGCCCAAACAGGAATCAGCCCCAGCATTTT
many	TRBV7-2	TRBJ1-2	NA	CASSGSGGYGYTF	TGTGCCAGCAGCGGTAGCGGAGGATATGGCTACACCTTC
many	TRBV20-1	TRBJ2-7	NA	CSARSYEQYF	TGCAGTGCTAGGTCTTACGAGCAGTACTTC
few	TRBV2	TRBJ2-1	TRBD2	CASSQFSGGASEQFF	TGTGCCAGCAGTCAATTTAGCGGGGGGGCTAGTGAGCAGTTCTTC
many	TRBV20-1	TRBJ2-3	NA	CSADQPSTDTQYF	TGCAGTGCCGACCAGCCCAGCACAGATACGCAGTATTTT
NA	TRBV7-2	TRBJ2-7	NA	CASSPSLSSEHEQYF	TGTGCCAGCAGCCCCTCTCTGAGTAGTGAGCACGAGCAGTACTTC
NA	TRBV5-1	TRBJ2-6	TRBD1	CASSRTGGNGANVLTF	TGCGCCAGCAGCCGGACAGGGGGTAATGGGGCCAACGTCCTGACTTTC
few	TRBV25-1	TRBJ2-3	NA	CASSESGQGTDTQYF	TGTGCCAGCAGTGAATCGGGTCAGGGGACAGATACGCAGTATTTT
NA	TRBV18	TRBJ2-3	TRBD2	CASSATAGTSGADTQYF	TGTGCCAGCTCAGCTACTGCAGGGACTAGCGGAGCAGATACGCAGTATTTT
few	TRBV20-1	TRBJ2-1	TRBD2	CSALLLGLAQNEQFF	TGCAGTGCCCTGCTCCTGGGACTAGCACAGAATGAGCAGTTCTTC
NA	TRBV5-5	TRBJ2-7	NA	CASTKVGAPIPYEQYF	TGTGCCAGCACCAAAGTCGGGGCCCCTATCCCTTACGAGCAGTACTTC
NA	TRBV24-1	TRBJ2-1	NA	CATIGSNNEQFF	TGTGCCACCATCGGGTCAAACAATGAGCAGTTCTTC
few	TRBV27	TRBJ1-6	NA	CASSFLRQPPLHF	TGTGCCAGCAGTTTCCTGAGACAGCCACCCCTCCACTTT
few	TRBV12-3/TRBV12-4	TRBJ2-7	TRBD2	CASSFSAGGPYEQYF	TGTGCCAGCAGTTTTTCCGCGGGAGGACCCTACGAGCAGTACTTC
many	TRBV7-2	TRBJ2-1	NA	CASSLAGASYNEQFF	TGTGCCAGCAGCTTAGCGGGAGCTTCCTACAATGAGCAGTTCTTC
few	TRBV3-1	TRBJ1-1	NA	CASSPTGTPNTEAFF	TGTGCCAGCAGCCCAACCGGGACACCGAACACTGAAGCTTTCTTT
few	TRBV27	TRBJ2-3	TRBD1	CASSPPRTGFTDTQYF	TGTGCCAGCAGTCCGCCGCGGACAGGGTTCACAGATACGCAGTATTTT
NA	TRBV24-1	TRBJ2-7	TRBD2	CATSGATGLATSEQYF	TGTGCCACCAGTGGGGCAACGGGACTAGCGACCTCCGAGCAGTACTTC
few	TRBV20-1	TRBJ2-5	TRBD1	CSARSRTGQETQYF	TGCAGTGCTAGAAGCCGGACAGGGCAGGAGACCCAGTACTTC
NA	TRBV10-3	TRBJ1-5	NA	CAISESERDNQPQHF	TGTGCCATCAGTGAGTCGGAACGGGACAATCAGCCCCAGCATTTT